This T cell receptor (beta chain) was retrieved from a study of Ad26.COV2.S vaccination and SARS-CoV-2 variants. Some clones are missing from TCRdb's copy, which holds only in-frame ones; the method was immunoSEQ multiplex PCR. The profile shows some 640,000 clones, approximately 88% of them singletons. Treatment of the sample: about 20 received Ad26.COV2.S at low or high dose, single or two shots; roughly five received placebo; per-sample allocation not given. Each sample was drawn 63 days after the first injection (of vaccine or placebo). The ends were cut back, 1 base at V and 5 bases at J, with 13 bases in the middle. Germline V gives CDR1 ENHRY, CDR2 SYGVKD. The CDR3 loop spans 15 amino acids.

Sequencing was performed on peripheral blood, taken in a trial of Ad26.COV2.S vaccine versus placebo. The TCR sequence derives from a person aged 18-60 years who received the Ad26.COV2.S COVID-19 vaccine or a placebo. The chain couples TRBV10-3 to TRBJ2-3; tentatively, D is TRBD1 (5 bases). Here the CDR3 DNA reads TGTGCCATCAGTGAGTGGCAGGATCAGGGAGATACGCAGTATTTT. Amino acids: CAISEWQDQGDTQYF.